This T cell receptor beta chain emerged from a study of cytomegalovirus exposure and HLA in healthy donors. This clone was seen just once. This CDR3 is built from 16 residues. CDR1 and CDR2 (germline): LGHNA, YNFKEQ. The ends were cut back, 2 bases at V and 4 bases at J, with 18 bases in the middle. The PCR employed 60 Vbeta primers together with 13 Jbeta primers. Libraries were prepared by immunoSEQ multiplex PCR; TCRdb keeps only in-frame clonotypes and omits some of them. The profile shows about 130,000 clones, around 85% of them singletons. V is TRBV4-2 and J is TRBJ2-7; D may be TRBD1 (6 bases). This TCR was sampled from a boy aged 5-17 years in good health and CMV-seronegative. The material sequenced was PBMCs. The DNA for the CDR3 is TGTGCCAGCAGCCAAAGGACAGCCGGGACACAATACGAGCAGTACTTC. Protein sequence: CASSQRTAGTQYEQYF.